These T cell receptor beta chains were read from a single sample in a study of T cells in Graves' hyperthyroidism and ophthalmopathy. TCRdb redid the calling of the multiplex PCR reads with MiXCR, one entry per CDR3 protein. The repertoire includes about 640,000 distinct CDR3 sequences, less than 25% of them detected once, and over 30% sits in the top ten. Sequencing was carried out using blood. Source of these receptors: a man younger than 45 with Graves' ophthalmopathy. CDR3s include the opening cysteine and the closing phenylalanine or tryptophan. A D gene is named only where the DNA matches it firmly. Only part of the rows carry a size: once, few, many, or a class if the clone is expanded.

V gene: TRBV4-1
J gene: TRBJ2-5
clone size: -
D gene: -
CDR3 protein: CASSQTPSVGPGETQYF
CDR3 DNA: TGCGCCAGCAGCCAAACCCCCTCGGTAGGGCCAGGGGAGACCCAGTACTTC

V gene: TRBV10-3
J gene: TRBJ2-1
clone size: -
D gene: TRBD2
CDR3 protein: CAIRGGLAGVNEQFF
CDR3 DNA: TGTGCCATCAGGGGCGGACTAGCGGGAGTAAATGAGCAGTTCTTC

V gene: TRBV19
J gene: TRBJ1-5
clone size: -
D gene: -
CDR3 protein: CASSVGGFQPQHF
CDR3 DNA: TGTGCCAGTAGTGTTGGGGGGTTTCAGCCCCAGCATTTT

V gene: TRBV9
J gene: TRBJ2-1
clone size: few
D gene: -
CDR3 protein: CASSVSGGASGNEQFF
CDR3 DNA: TGTGCCAGCAGCGTCAGCGGTGGGGCGTCCGGCAATGAGCAGTTCTTC

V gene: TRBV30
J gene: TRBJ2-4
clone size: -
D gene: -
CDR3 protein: CAWSAHGTENIQYF
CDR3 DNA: TGTGCCTGGAGTGCTCACGGCACCGAAAACATTCAGTACTTC

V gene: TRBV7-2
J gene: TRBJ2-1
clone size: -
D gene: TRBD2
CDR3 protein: CASSLTSLAYNEQFF
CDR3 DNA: TGTGCCAGCAGCTTGACTAGCCTGGCCTACAATGAGCAGTTCTTC

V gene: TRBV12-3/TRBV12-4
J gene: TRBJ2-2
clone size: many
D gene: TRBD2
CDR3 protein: CASSSGRPRSNTGELFF
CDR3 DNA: TGTGCCAGCAGCAGCGGGAGGCCTCGCTCGAACACCGGGGAGCTGTTTTTT

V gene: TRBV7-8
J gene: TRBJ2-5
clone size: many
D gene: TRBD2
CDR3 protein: CASSPERGQETQYF
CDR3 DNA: TGTGCCAGCAGCCCTGAGCGGGGTCAAGAGACCCAGTACTTC

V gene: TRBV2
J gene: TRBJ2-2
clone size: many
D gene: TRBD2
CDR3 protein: CASKSGLAGATGELFF
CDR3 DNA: TGTGCCAGCAAATCGGGACTAGCGGGAGCCACCGGGGAGCTGTTTTTT

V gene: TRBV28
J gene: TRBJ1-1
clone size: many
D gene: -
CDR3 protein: CASSLMGRKVGNTEAFF
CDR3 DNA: TGTGCCAGCAGTTTAATGGGGCGGAAAGTGGGGAACACTGAAGCTTTCTTT

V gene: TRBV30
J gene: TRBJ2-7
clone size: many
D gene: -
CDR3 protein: CAWSSRSDPYEQYF
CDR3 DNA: TGTGCCTGGAGTTCCCGATCAGACCCCTACGAGCAGTACTTC

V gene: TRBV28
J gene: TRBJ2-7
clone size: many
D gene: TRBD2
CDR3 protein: CASSLSSGRSYEQYF
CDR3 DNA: TGTGCCAGCAGTCTATCTAGCGGGCGCTCCTACGAGCAGTACTTC

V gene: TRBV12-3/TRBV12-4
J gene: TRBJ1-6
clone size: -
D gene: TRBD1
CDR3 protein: CASSFTGGSPLHF
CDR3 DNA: TGTGCCAGCAGTTTCACAGGGGGCTCACCCCTCCACTTT

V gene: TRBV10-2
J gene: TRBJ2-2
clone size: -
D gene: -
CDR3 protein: CASKADRQTGELFF
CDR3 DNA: TGCGCCAGCAAAGCCGACAGACAAACCGGGGAGCTGTTTTTT

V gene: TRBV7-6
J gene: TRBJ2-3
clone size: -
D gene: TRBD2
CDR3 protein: CASSLAVAGETSTDTQYF
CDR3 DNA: TGTGCCAGCAGCTTAGCAGTAGCGGGGGAGACTAGCACAGATACGCAGTATTTT

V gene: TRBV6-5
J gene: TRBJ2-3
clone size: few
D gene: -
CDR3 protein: CASSYQPSSHTQYF
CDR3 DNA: TGTGCCAGCAGTTACCAGCCAAGCAGTCATACGCAGTATTTT

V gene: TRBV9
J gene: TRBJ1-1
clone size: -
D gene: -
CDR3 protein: CASSVVDWNTEAFF
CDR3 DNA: TGTGCCAGCAGCGTAGTGGATTGGAACACTGAAGCTTTCTTT